These 19 T cell receptor beta chains came from one sample sequenced in a study of vaccination effects on CD4 cells after COVID-19. Ahead of sequencing, the ViraFEST assay grew antigen-specific CD4+ T cells using viral peptide pools. Cultured cells yielded isolated CD4+ T cells after less than 11 days. Absence of prior SARS-CoV-2 infection characterized the vaccine recipients, who showed negative nucleocapsid antibodies. The antigens of these receptors remain unknown. Method: immunoSEQ multiplex PCR; TCRdb's copy keeps in-frame clones and lacks some. The repertoire includes tens of thousands of clones, about 70% of them detected once, and less than 3% sits in the top ten. The material was CD4+ T cells from PBMCs cultured with HCoV-NL63 spike peptides, obtained before COVID-19 vaccination. The origin of the receptors is a human donor who received a COVID-19 vaccine.

The genes are TRBV18 and TRBJ2-4; D gene unclear. With 1 base removed from V and 0 bases from J, the gap between germline ends came to 16 bases. Germline V lookup: CDR1 KGHSH, CDR2 LQKENI. The CDR3 is made up of 18 amino acids. DNA for the CDR3: TGTGCCAGCTCACCACTGGCCCTATTCCTCTTAGCCAAAAACATTCAGTACTTC. Translation: CASSPLALFLLAKNIQYF. Full variable domain (rest looked up from reference TRBV18 and TRBJ2-4): NAGVMQNPRHLVRRRGQEARLRCSPMKGHSHVYWYRQLPEEGLKFMVYLQKENIIDESGMPKERFSAEFPKEGPSILRIQQVVRGDSAAYFCASSPLALFLLAKNIQYFGAGTRLSVL.

The rearrangement links TRBV11-1 to TRBJ2-2; D is possibly TRBD2 (6 bases). Germline CDR1 is SGHAT and CDR2 is FQDESV (reference sequence). Trimming pared 4 bases from V and 2 bases from J, leaving 14 bases between. The CDR3 runs to 16 residues. CDR3 sequence: CASSSPGGFNTGELFF. CDR3 sequence (DNA): TGTGCCAGCAGCTCACCTGGGGGGTTTAACACCGGGGAGCTGTTTTTT.

V and J are TRBV6-5 and TRBJ2-7; no firm D call. Trimming shortened V by 5 bases and J by 0 bases, and 11 bases separated the two germline ends. Germline CDR1 MNHEY, CDR2 SVGAGI. The CDR3 sequence is 14 residues long. The CDR3 nucleotides are TGTGCCAGCAGTCCCGTGCGGAACTCCTACGAGCAGTACGTC. Translation gives CASSPVRNSYEQYV.

This chain connects TRBV6-5 to TRBJ2-7; D is perhaps TRBD1 (6 bases). The CDR3 is 12 amino acids. Trimming removed 11 bases at V and 0 bases at J, with 11 bases between. The germline CDR1 and CDR2 sequences are MNHEY and SVGAGI. This CDR3 is CALRDNSYEQYV. DNA of the CDR3: TGTGCCCTCCGGGACAACTCCTACGAGCAGTACGTC.

This sequence joins TRBV5-1 and TRBJ2-2, with D perhaps TRBD1 (6 bases). V was clipped by 4 bases and J by 5 bases, with 18 bases between them. The CDR3 runs 16 residues. CDR1 and CDR2 (germline): SGHRS, YFSETQ. The CDR3 here is CASSKQGISGTGELFF. For the CDR3, the DNA is TGCGCCAGCAGCAAACAGGGCATTTCGGGTACCGGGGAGCTGTTTTTT. The entire variable domain, with the rest obtained from reference TRBV5-1 and TRBJ2-2, is as follows: KAGVTQTPRYLIKTRGQQVTLSCSPISGHRSVSWYQQTPGQGLQFLFEYFSETQRNKGNFPGRFSGRQFSNSRSEMNVSTLELGDSALYLCASSKQGISGTGELFFGEGSRLTVL.

The V call is TRBV30, the J call TRBJ1-5; D perhaps matches TRBD1 (5 bases). V gave up 2 bases and J gave up 5 bases, with 10 bases separating them. The germline V gene encodes CDR1 GTSNPN and CDR2 SVGIG (reference sequence). The CDR3 covers 13 residues. DNA for the CDR3: TGTGCCTGGAGTCCGGGGACGCATCAGCCCCAGCATTTT. Its translation: CAWSPGTHQPQHF.

The genes are TRBV10-2 and TRBJ1-5; 8 nucleotides agree with TRBD1. V lost 7 bases and J lost 0; bases outside the gene matches: 5. The CDR3 runs to 15 residues. The germline gives CDR1 WSHSY, CDR2 SAAADI. The CDR3 is CASTDRGYSNQPQHF. The CDR3 DNA reads TGCGCCAGCACTGACAGGGGTTATAGCAATCAGCCCCAGCATTTT.

The chain joins TRBV5-1 to TRBJ2-1, with 7 positions matching TRBD2. V was pared by 0 bases and J by 7 bases, with 7 bases of the junction left unmatched. The CDR3 loop spans 15 amino acids. The germline V gene encodes CDR1 SGHRS and CDR2 YFSETQ. The CDR3 reads CASSLAAGVRNEQFF. The CDR3 DNA sequence: TGCGCCAGCAGCTTGGCGGCGGGGGTGCGGAATGAGCAGTTCTTC.

This clone appeared a single time. The chain recombines TRBV11-1 with TRBJ2-2; possibly TRBD2 for D (6 bases). Germline V CDR1 and CDR2: SGHAT, FQDESV (reference sequence). Trimming took 4 bases from V and 1 from J, leaving 13 bases between them. The CDR3 extends over 16 amino acids. The CDR3 is CASSSYMRGNTGELFF. In DNA, the CDR3 is TGTGCCAGCAGCTCCTACATGCGGGGGAACACCGGGGAGCTGTTTTTT.

This rearrangement joins TRBV28 to TRBJ2-4; D call uncertain. V was clipped by 6 bases and J by 9 bases, with 15 bases between them. Per the germline V gene, CDR1 is MDHEN and CDR2 is SYDVKM. This CDR3 has 13 amino acids. This chain's CDR3 is CASSPPLVGIQYF. CDR3 coding DNA: TGTGCCAGCAGCCCCCCCCTGGTTGGCATTCAGTACTTC.

This clone appeared a few times. This chain connects TRBV2 to TRBJ1-4, with D possibly TRBD1 on 5 matching bases. The V end lost 6 bases, the J end lost 4 bases, and 12 bases lay between the germline ends. CDR3 length equals 14 residues. Germline lookup yields CDR1 SNHLY and CDR2 FYNNEI. DNA for the CDR3: TGTGCCAGCAGCTGGGACGGCGGTAATGAAAAACTGTTTTTT. It is translated as CASSWDGGNEKLFF. The complete variable domain, with remaining parts taken from reference TRBV2 and TRBJ1-4, reads EPEVTQTPSHQVTQMGQEVILRCVPISNHLYFYWYRQILGQKVEFLVSFYNNEISEKSEIFDDQFSVERPDGSNFTLKIRSTKLEDSAMYFCASSWDGGNEKLFFGSGTQLSVL.

This clone was found once. CDR3 in amino acids: CASSFMGGTEAFF. CDR3 DNA sequence: TGCGCCAGCAGCTTTATGGGTGGAACTGAAGCTTTCTTT. The chain combines TRBV5-1 with TRBJ1-1; D is undetermined. Germline CDR1 is SGHRS and CDR2 is YFSETQ. Deletions cut 2 bases from V and 5 bases from J, with 10 bases between. This CDR3 contains 13 residues.

This chain uses TRBV28 with TRBJ2-3; a possible D gene is TRBD1 (6 bases). Trimming took off 6 bases at V and 0 bases at J, with 13 bases between the two ends. Germline CDR1 is MDHEN and CDR2 is SYDVKM. The CDR3 is made up of 15 amino acids. The CDR3 sequence: CASRKTGLSTDTQYF. The CDR3 coding sequence is TGTGCCAGCAGAAAGACAGGACTCAGCACAGATACGCAGTATTTT. The full variable domain, in which reference TRBV28 and TRBJ2-3 provide the parts outside the CDR3, is DVKVTQSSRYLVKRTGEKVFLECVQDMDHENMFWYRQDPGLGLRLIYFSYDVKMKEKGDIPEGYSVSREKKERFSLILESASTNQTSMYLCASRKTGLSTDTQYFGPGTRLTVL.

The CDR3 sequence: CASSPGSPLHF. In DNA form, the CDR3 reads TGTGCCAGCAGCCCAGGTTCACCCCTCCACTTT. The rearrangement uses TRBV7-2 and TRBJ1-6, with D unclear. The ends were cut back, 5 bases at V and 9 bases at J, with 5 bases in the middle. The CDR3 has 11 residues. Germline lookup yields CDR1 SGHTA and CDR2 FQGNSA.

The chain couples TRBV2 to TRBJ2-3, with a possible D match to TRBD1 (5 bases). Trimming removed 10 bases at V and 1 base at J, with 18 bases between. The germline V gene has CDR1 SNHLY and CDR2 FYNNEI. The CDR3 spans 15 residues. The CDR3 here is CATRDQGRRTDTQYF. CDR3 DNA: TGTGCCACCAGAGATCAGGGTCGGCGCACAGATACGCAGTATTTT.

The V call is TRBV28, the J call TRBJ2-3; perhaps TRBD2 as D (5 bases). CDR3 length: 16 residues. Between the trimmed V and J ends, which lost 1 base and 4 bases, there was a span of 15 bases. Looked up from germline, CDR1 is MDHEN and CDR2 is SYDVKM. The DNA for the CDR3 is TGTGCCAGCAGTTTATACGTAGCGTATACCGCAGATACGCAGTATTTT. Protein: CASSLYVAYTADTQYF.

The chain is built from TRBV20-1 and TRBJ1-5; 8 nucleotides agree with TRBD1. The CDR3 covers 15 residues. Trimming removed 3 bases from V and 5 bases from J; junction bases left unmatched: 9. From germline, CDR1 is DFQATT and CDR2 SNEGSKA (reference sequence). CDR3 region: CSASDGQGRYQPQHF. DNA for the CDR3: TGCAGTGCTAGTGACGGACAGGGCCGCTATCAGCCCCAGCATTTT.

This clone has only one observation. This chain connects TRBV4-1 to TRBJ2-4; D might be TRBD2 (6 bases). The CDR3 sequence is 15 residues long. V lost 4 bases to trimming and J lost 1 base, with 11 bases between them. Germline V gives CDR1 MGHRA, CDR2 YSYEKL. The CDR3 coding sequence is TGCGCCAGCAGCCCCGATGCGGGGGCCAAAAACATTCAGTACTTC. It yields the protein CASSPDAGAKNIQYF.

The gene calls are TRBV5-1 and TRBJ2-2; D is ambiguous. Trimming cost V 2 bases and J 0 bases, with 14 bases left between them. Germline loops: CDR1 SGHRS, CDR2 YFSETQ. The CDR3 spans 17 residues. The CDR3 loop is CASSFPRAGSNTGELFF. In DNA, the CDR3 is TGCGCCAGCAGCTTTCCGAGAGCAGGATCGAACACCGGGGAGCTGTTTTTT.